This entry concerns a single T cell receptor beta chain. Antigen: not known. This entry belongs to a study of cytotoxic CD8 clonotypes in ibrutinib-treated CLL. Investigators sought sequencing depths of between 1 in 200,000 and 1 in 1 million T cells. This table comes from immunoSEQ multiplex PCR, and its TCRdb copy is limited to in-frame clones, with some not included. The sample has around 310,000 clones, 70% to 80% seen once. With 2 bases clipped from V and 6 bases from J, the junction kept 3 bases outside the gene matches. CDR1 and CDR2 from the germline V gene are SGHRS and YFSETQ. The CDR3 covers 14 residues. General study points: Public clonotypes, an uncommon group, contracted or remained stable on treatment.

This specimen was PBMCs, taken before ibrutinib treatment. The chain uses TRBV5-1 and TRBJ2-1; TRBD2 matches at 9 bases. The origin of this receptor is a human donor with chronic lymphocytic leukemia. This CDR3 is CASSFSGSLNEQFF. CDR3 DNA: TGCGCCAGCAGCTTTAGCGGGAGCCTCAATGAGCAGTTCTTC.